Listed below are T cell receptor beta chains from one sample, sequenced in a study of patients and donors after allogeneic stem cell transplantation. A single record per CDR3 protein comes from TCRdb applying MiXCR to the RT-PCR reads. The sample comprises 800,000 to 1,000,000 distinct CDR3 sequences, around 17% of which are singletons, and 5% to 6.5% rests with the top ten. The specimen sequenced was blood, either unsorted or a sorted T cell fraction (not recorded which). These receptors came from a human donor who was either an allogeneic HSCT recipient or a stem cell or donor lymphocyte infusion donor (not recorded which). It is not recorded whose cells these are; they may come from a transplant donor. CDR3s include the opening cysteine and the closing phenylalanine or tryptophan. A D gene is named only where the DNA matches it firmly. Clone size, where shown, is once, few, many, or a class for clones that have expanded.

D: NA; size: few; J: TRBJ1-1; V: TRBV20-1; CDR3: CSARDRGGGLTEAFF; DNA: TGCAGTGCTAGAGACAGAGGAGGGGGTCTGACTGAAGCTTTCTTT
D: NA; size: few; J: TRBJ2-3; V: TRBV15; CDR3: CATSRDSGSTDTQYF; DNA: TGTGCCACCAGCAGAGATAGCGGAAGCACAGATACGCAGTATTTT
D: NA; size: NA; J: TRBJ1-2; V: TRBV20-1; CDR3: CSARYGRVYGYTF; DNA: TGCAGTGCTAGATACGGCAGGGTTTATGGCTACACCTTC
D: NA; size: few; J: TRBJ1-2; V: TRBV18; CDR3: CASSPPGPLSYGYTF; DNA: TGTGCCAGCTCACCACCGGGACCGCTAAGCTATGGCTACACCTTC
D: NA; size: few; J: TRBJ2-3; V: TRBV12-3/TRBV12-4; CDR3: CASSLKGVLTDTQYF; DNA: TGTGCCAGCAGTTTAAAAGGGGTTCTGACAGATACGCAGTATTTT
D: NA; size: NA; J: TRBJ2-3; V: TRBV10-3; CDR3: CAISLGARGTSTDTQYF; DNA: TGTGCCATCAGCCTGGGAGCTAGGGGAACTAGCACAGATACGCAGTATTTT
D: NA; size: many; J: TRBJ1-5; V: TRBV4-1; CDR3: CASSPGGRASNQPQHF; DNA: TGCGCCAGCAGCCCGGGGGGGAGGGCTAGCAATCAGCCCCAGCATTTT
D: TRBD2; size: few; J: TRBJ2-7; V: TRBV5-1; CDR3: CASSLDGTTLYEQYF; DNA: TGCGCCAGCAGCTTGGATGGGACTACCCTCTACGAGCAGTACTTC
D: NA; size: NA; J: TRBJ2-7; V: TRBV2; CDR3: CASSVGENEQYF; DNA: TGTGCCAGCTCGGTGGGCGAGAACGAGCAGTACTTC
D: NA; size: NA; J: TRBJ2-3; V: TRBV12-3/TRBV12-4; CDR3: CASSSTGTLTDTQYF; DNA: TGTGCCAGCAGTTCCACCGGGACCCTAACAGATACGCAGTATTTT
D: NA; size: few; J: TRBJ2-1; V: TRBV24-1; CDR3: CATSDDGVAEQFF; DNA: TGTGCCACCAGTGATGACGGGGTGGCTGAGCAGTTCTTC